Given below is one T cell receptor (beta chain) in context. Antigen specificity is unknown. At deep level, the assay was performed. Profiling relied on immunoSEQ multiplex PCR, and the TCRdb table lists in-frame clones only, not all of them. The data contain fewer than 1 million clones, just over 95% of them seen just once; the ten biggest clones take up less than 0.25%. Naive CD8 cells lacked CD45RO, underwent positive selection for CCR7 and left out terminally differentiated effector memory CD45RA+ cells. The sample belongs to a study of shared clonotypes between healthy human individuals. The V gene's germline CDR1 is LGHNA and CDR2 YNFKEQ. J lost 0 bases, V lost 0 bases, and 7 bases had no gene match. This CDR3 is 17 amino acids long. General study points: Shared across a handful of donors were around 5% of the naive CD4 clonotypes.

The J gene is TRBJ1-2, the V gene TRBV4-2; 7 positions agree with TRBD1. The sample was naive CD8+ T cells sorted from blood. This receptor was taken from a young man in good health. The CDR3 DNA reads as TGTGCCAGCAGCCAAGAATTCGGGACAGACTCTAACTATGGCTACACCTTC. Translated, it gives CASSQEFGTDSNYGYTF.